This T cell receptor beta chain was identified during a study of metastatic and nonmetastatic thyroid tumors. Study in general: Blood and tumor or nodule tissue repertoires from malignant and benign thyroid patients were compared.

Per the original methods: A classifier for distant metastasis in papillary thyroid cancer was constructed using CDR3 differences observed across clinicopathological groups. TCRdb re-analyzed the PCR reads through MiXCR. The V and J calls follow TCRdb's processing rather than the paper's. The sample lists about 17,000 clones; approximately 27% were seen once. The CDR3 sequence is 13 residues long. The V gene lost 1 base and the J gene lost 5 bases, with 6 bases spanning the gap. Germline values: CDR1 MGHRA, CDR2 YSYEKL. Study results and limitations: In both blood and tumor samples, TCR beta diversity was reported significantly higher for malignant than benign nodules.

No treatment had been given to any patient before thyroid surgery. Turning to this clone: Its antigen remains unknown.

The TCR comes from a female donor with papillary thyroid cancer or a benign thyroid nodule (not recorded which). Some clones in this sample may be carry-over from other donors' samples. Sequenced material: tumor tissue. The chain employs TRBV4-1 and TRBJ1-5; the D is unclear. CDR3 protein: CASSQVKDQPQHF. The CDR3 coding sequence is TGCGCCAGCAGCCAAGTGAAGGATCAGCCCCAGCATTTT.